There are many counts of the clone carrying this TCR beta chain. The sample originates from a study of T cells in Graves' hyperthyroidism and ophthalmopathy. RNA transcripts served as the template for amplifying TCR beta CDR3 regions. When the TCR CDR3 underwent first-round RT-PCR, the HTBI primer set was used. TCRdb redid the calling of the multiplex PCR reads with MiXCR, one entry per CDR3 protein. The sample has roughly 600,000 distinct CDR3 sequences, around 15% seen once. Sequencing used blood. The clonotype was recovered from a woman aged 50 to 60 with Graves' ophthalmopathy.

CDR3 sequence: CASSWMTSTNTGELFF. In DNA, the CDR3 is TGTGCCAGCAGCTGGATGACATCTACGAACACCGGGGAGCTGTTTTTT. The chain combines TRBV5-6 with TRBJ2-2; the D is unclear. The CDR3 spans 16 residues. CDR1 and CDR2 (germline): SGHDT, YYEEEE. Trimming shortened V by 3 bases and J by 0 bases, and 12 bases separated the two germline ends.